This passage covers 28 T cell receptor beta chains from one sample sequenced in a study of CD8+ T cells in alopecia areata. cDNA prepared by RNA extraction and subsequent reverse transcription served as the template for sequencing. Sequenced by immunoSEQ multiplex PCR; TCRdb stores in-frame clones only, minus some. The data show about 190,000 clones, about three fifths seen once. Treatment described: oral pan-JAK inhibitor, 5-10 mg twice daily. Sequenced material: CD4+ T cells sorted from blood, taken between weeks 47 and 50, from a patient treated with tofacitinib. The receptors originated from a human donor with alopecia areata.

About this clone itself: This may arise from a read error, as a much more abundant clone is one base away. V and J are TRBV15 and TRBJ2-3, with 9 bases identical to TRBD2. This CDR3 is 15 amino acids long. From germline, CDR1 is LNHNV and CDR2 YYDKDF (reference sequence). This CDR3 reads CASSSGTSTSDTQYF. CDR3 coding DNA: TGTGCCTCCAGCTCCGGGACTAGCACGTCAGATACGCAGTATTTT. Full variable domain (outside the CDR3, taken from reference TRBV15 and TRBJ2-3): DAMVIQNPRYQVTQFGKPVTLSCSQTLNHNVMYWYQQKSSQAPKLLFHYYDKDFNNEADTPDNFQSRRPNTSFCFLDIRSPGLGDTAMYLCASSSGTSTSDTQYFGPGTRLTVL.

The V gene is TRBV6-1, the J gene TRBJ1-5, with D tentatively TRBD1 (6 bases). The CDR3 is 13 amino acids. Germline V gives CDR1 MNHNS, CDR2 SASEGT. V lost 5 bases, J lost 4 bases, and 9 bases lay in between. CDR3 sequence reads: CASSPDRNQPQHF. Written as DNA, the CDR3 is TGTGCCAGCAGTCCGGACAGAAATCAGCCCCAGCATTTT.

This chain connects TRBV7-2 to TRBJ1-4; 7 bases agree with TRBD1. The CDR3 extends over 15 amino acids. The germline CDR1 and CDR2 sequences are SGHTA and FQGNSA. Trimming removed 2 bases from V and 3 bases from J; junction bases left unmatched: 3. DNA for the CDR3: TGTGCCAGCAGCTTATACGACAGGGCTAATGAAAAACTGTTTTTT. Translated: CASSLYDRANEKLFF.

This clone has only a few counts. The genes are TRBV30 and TRBJ2-1; no definite D call. The CDR3 has 15 amino acids. V was cut by 6 bases and J by 1 base, with 16 bases left in between. Germline V gives CDR1 GTSNPN, CDR2 SVGIG (reference sequence). The DNA for the CDR3 is TGTGCCTGCCTCGATCAAGCGAGGTCCTACAATGAGCAGTTCTTC. Residues: CACLDQARSYNEQFF.

The V and J genes are TRBV29-1 and TRBJ1-1, with D possibly TRBD1 on 5 matching bases. Trimming took off 4 bases at V and 7 bases at J, with 16 bases between the two ends. Germline values: CDR1 SQVTM, CDR2 ANQGSEA. The CDR3 contains 13 residues. CDR3 DNA sequence: TGCAGCGTTGTGTCGGCTCTGACAGTTGAAGCTTTCTTT. This gives the protein CSVVSALTVEAFF.

The rearrangement joins TRBV5-6 to TRBJ2-3, with D unclear. Per the germline V gene, CDR1 is SGHDT and CDR2 is YYEEEE. V was trimmed by 4 bases and J by 3 bases, leaving 15 bases between them. There are 15 residues in the CDR3. The CDR3 DNA follows: TGTGCCAGCAGCCTGAATTTACTCTGGACAGATACGCAGTATTTT. It encodes CASSLNLLWTDTQYF.

The chain links TRBV30 to TRBJ2-3; tentative D call: TRBD2 (6 bases). V was pared by 0 bases and J by 4 bases, with 20 bases between. Germline V gene data show CDR1 as GTSNPN and CDR2 as SVGIG (reference sequence). This CDR3 contains 17 residues. CDR3 coding DNA: TGTGCCTGGAGTGTCCCGGTTGGGGGAACGGGAGCAGATACGCAGTATTTT. Its protein product is CAWSVPVGGTGADTQYF.

In regard to this clone: Additional DNA sequences in this sample encode the identical CDR3. This chain connects TRBV14 to TRBJ2-7; no clear D. The CDR3 spans 11 residues. CDR1 SGHDN and CDR2 FVKESK come from the germline V gene. The V end was cut by 1 base, the J end by 5 bases, with 3 bases between. CDR3 sequence: CASSQVHEQYF. CDR3 sequence (DNA): TGTGCCAGCAGCCAAGTCCACGAGCAGTACTTC. Combining the CDR3 with reference TRBV14 and TRBJ2-7 gives the whole variable domain EAGVTQFPSHSVIEKGQTVTLRCDPISGHDNLYWYRRVMGKEIKFLLHFVKESKQDESGMPNNRFLAERTGGTYSTLKVQPAELEDSGVYFCASSQVHEQYFGPGTRLTVT.

This clone appeared a few times. The chain links TRBV20-1 to TRBJ2-5; the D is unclear. The CDR3 is 11 residues long. Germline V gives CDR1 DFQATT, CDR2 SNEGSKA (reference sequence). V was pared by 1 base and J by 3 bases, with 3 bases between. CDR3 in amino acids: CSARGEETQYF. CDR3 DNA: TGCAGTGCTAGAGGCGAAGAGACCCAGTACTTC.

This rearrangement joins TRBV29-1 to TRBJ2-3; TRBD1 aligns across 8 bases. Germline CDR1 and CDR2: SQVTM and ANQGSEA. CDR3 length: 13 residues. This chain's CDR3 is CSANRDRTDTQYF. CDR3 bases: TGCAGTGCAAACCGGGACAGGACAGATACGCAGTATTTT.

The rearrangement links TRBV7-2 to TRBJ2-7; 9 nucleotides agree with TRBD2. The V gene end was trimmed by 2 bases and the J gene end by 6 bases; junction bases not matched to a gene: 2. The CDR3 spans 13 residues. CDR1 is SGHTA and CDR2 is FQGNSA in the germline V gene. CDR3 region: CASSLLAGIEQYF. In DNA, the CDR3 is TGTGCCAGCAGCTTACTAGCGGGGATCGAGCAGTACTTC.

This clone was seen once. The rearrangement links TRBV10-3 to TRBJ1-2; TRBD1 is a possible D gene (5 bases). The V end was cut by 5 bases, the J end by 8 bases, with 21 bases between. CDR3 length: 15 amino acids. Germline V gene sequence: CDR1 ENHRY, CDR2 SYGVKD. The CDR3 is CAISPGTFGLVGYTF. The CDR3 DNA reads as TGTGCCATCAGTCCCGGGACCTTCGGGCTGGTGGGCTACACCTTC.

The rearrangement uses TRBV5-1 and TRBJ1-1; D is possibly TRBD1 (6 bases). V was shortened by 9 bases and J by 1 base, with 22 bases between the two germline ends. CDR3 size: 16 residues. Germline lookup yields CDR1 SGHRS and CDR2 YFSETQ. The CDR3 is CATSPGGASANTEAFF. CDR3 nucleotides: TGCGCCACCTCGCCGGGGGGCGCGAGCGCGAACACTGAAGCTTTCTTT.

The J gene is TRBJ2-4, the V gene TRBV2; possible D gene TRBD1, 6 bases. This CDR3 has 14 amino acids. V was shortened by 2 bases and J by 4 bases, with 9 bases between the two germline ends. CDR1 is SNHLY, CDR2 FYNNEI, per germline. The CDR3 protein is CASSERTAKNIQYF. CDR3 sequence (DNA): TGTGCCAGCAGTGAAAGGACAGCAAAAAACATTCAGTACTTC.

V gene TRBV4-3 combines with J gene TRBJ2-2; possibly TRBD2 for D (5 bases). This CDR3 is 18 amino acids long. Germline values: CDR1 LGHNA, CDR2 YSLEER. V was clipped by 0 bases and J by 1 base, with 15 bases between them. CDR3 in DNA: TGCGCCAGCAGCCAAGACCTAACAGCGGCTGGGAACACCGGGGAGCTGTTTTTT. It codes for CASSQDLTAAGNTGELFF.

This clone came up a few times. This chain joins TRBV4-1 and TRBJ1-4; D unresolved. Germline V gene lookup returns CDR1 MGHRA and CDR2 YSYEKL. This CDR3 has 12 residues. V lost 1 base to trimming and J lost 5 bases, with 2 bases between them. Here the CDR3 DNA reads TGCGCCAGCAGCCAAGTCAATGAAAAACTGTTTTTT. Protein product: CASSQVNEKLFF.

The chain links TRBV7-9 to TRBJ2-7; 10 nucleotides align to TRBD1. V shed 6 bases, J shed 4 bases, and the junction held 9 bases outside the gene matches. The CDR3 is 15 residues long. Per the germline V gene, CDR1 is SEHNR and CDR2 is FQNEAQ (reference sequence). Written as DNA, the CDR3 is TGTGCCAGCAGTCCGGGACAGGGGCGAAATTACGAGCAGTACTTC. Translating it yields CASSPGQGRNYEQYF.

In its sample, this clone was seen a few times. This sequence joins TRBV7-2 and TRBJ1-6, with D tentatively TRBD1 (5 bases). Germline assignment: CDR1 SGHTA and CDR2 FQGNSA. V was pared by 3 bases and J by 7 bases, with 13 bases between. The CDR3 consists of 15 residues. The CDR3 DNA is TGTGCCAGCAGCTTGGGCAGGGCTGGGAATTCACCCCTCCACTTT. Translated: CASSLGRAGNSPLHF.

This chain connects TRBV15 to TRBJ2-3, with D hard to call. The CDR3 sequence is 13 residues long. The germline gives CDR1 LNHNV, CDR2 YYDKDF (reference sequence). Deletions cut 3 bases from V and 4 bases from J, with 8 bases between. The CDR3 spells CATSSREADTQYF. For the CDR3, the DNA is TGTGCCACCAGCAGCCGTGAGGCAGATACGCAGTATTTT.

The chain links TRBV5-1 to TRBJ2-3, with a weak D call TRBD1 (6 bases). This CDR3 has 16 residues. From germline, CDR1 is SGHRS and CDR2 YFSETQ. V lost 1 base to trimming and J lost 2 bases, with 14 bases between them. The DNA of the CDR3 is TGCGCCAGCAGCTTGACTGCCAGGGGCTACACAGATACGCAGTATTTT. It translates to CASSLTARGYTDTQYF.

This clone has at least ten counts. This CDR3 reads CASSLIGTEDNQPQHF. The CDR3 DNA follows: TGTGCCAGCAGCTTAATTGGTACAGAGGACAATCAGCCCCAGCATTTT. V and J are TRBV7-3 and TRBJ1-5; D is unclear. The germline V gene encodes CDR1 SGHTA and CDR2 FQGTGA. There are 16 residues in the CDR3. Trimming removed 1 base at V and 3 bases at J, with 13 bases between.

CDR3 in amino acids: CASSLGTRVLTYEQYF. The CDR3 region has the DNA TGTGCCAGCAGCTTAGGAACAAGGGTACTTACCTACGAGCAGTACTTC. V gene TRBV7-2 combines with J gene TRBJ2-7; no clear D. This CDR3 spans 16 amino acids. V was shortened by 1 base and J by 2 bases, with 15 bases between the two germline ends. Germline CDR1 is SGHTA and CDR2 is FQGNSA.

The genes are TRBV9 and TRBJ2-3, with no clear D. CDR1 is SGDLS, CDR2 YYNGEE, per germline. The CDR3 is made up of 12 amino acids. V was trimmed by 4 bases and J by 5 bases, leaving 8 bases between them. The CDR3 spells CASSPLGDTQYF. CDR3 bases: TGTGCCAGCAGCCCTCTAGGAGATACGCAGTATTTT.

The V gene is TRBV29-1, the J gene TRBJ1-2; unclear D gene. V lost 2 bases to trimming and J lost 6 bases, with 10 bases between them. Germline loops: CDR1 SQVTM, CDR2 ANQGSEA. This CDR3 has 12 amino acids. CDR3 amino acids: CSVERIRHGYTF. CDR3 DNA sequence: TGCAGCGTTGAAAGGATTCGGCATGGCTACACCTTC.

The V call is TRBV15, the J call TRBJ2-7; 8 bases align to TRBD2. Germline CDR1 is LNHNV and CDR2 is YYDKDF (reference sequence). The trim removed 4 bases at V and 7 bases at J, leaving 6 bases unmatched. This CDR3 has 13 amino acids. The chain's CDR3 is CATSIRGLGEQYF. CDR3 bases: TGTGCCACCAGCATCAGGGGACTAGGGGAGCAGTACTTC.

The CDR3 loop reads CASSLVWDGTGELFF. CDR3 nucleotides: TGTGCCAGCAGCTTAGTATGGGACGGGACCGGGGAGCTGTTTTTT. The chain carries TRBV11-2 and TRBJ2-2; D tentatively fits TRBD1 or TRBD2 (5 bases each). CDR3 length equals 15 residues. Germline assignment: CDR1 SGHAT and CDR2 FQNNGV. Trimming pared 1 base from V and 5 bases from J, leaving 11 bases between.

V usage is TRBV6-5 and J usage is TRBJ2-5; 8 bases are a match to TRBD1. Germline loops: CDR1 MNHEY, CDR2 SVGAGI. This CDR3 contains 15 residues. The V gene end was trimmed by 2 bases and the J gene end by 4 bases; junction bases not matched to a gene: 6. Here the CDR3 DNA reads TGTGCCAGCAGTTACGGGCAGGGGGCGGGAGAGACCCAGTACTTC. It yields the protein CASSYGQGAGETQYF.

The V and J genes are TRBV23-1 and TRBJ2-7; possibly TRBD1 for D (6 bases). TRBV23-1 is identified as an open reading frame with a role that is uncertain. CDR3 length: 13 residues. V was trimmed by 5 bases and J by 0 bases, leaving 8 bases between them. The CDR3: CASSWTVSYEQYF. The CDR3, as DNA: TGCGCCAGCAGTTGGACAGTCTCCTACGAGCAGTACTTC.